Listed below are T cell receptor beta chains from one sample, sequenced in a study of shared clonotypes between healthy human individuals. The assay was immunoSEQ multiplex PCR, and TCRdb's table has in-frame clones only and misses some. The data contain 550,000 to 600,000 clones, around 76% of them singletons. Sequenced: PBMCs. These TCRs come from a woman aged 40 to 50 in good health. Some clones in this sample may be carry-over from other donors' samples. The CDR3 runs from the conserved cysteine through the conserved F or W. A D gene is named only where the DNA matches it firmly. Only some rows state a clone size, as once, few, many or a class for expanded clones.

TRBD1	TRBV25-1	-	TRBJ1-4	CASSGGQGATNEKLFF	TGTGCCAGCAGTGGGGGACAGGGGGCGACTAATGAAAAACTGTTTTTT
-	TRBV4-3	-	TRBJ1-4	CASSLQYPTNEKLFF	TGCGCCAGCAGCCTTCAGTATCCGACTAATGAAAAACTGTTTTTT
-	TRBV10-3	-	TRBJ1-1	CAISESLQGSAEAFF	TGTGCCATCAGTGAGTCCCTACAGGGCTCGGCTGAAGCTTTCTTT
TRBD1	TRBV6-1	-	TRBJ2-2	CASSELFGDRGTGELFF	TGTGCCAGCAGTGAACTGTTTGGGGACAGGGGGACCGGGGAGCTGTTTTTT
-	TRBV28	-	TRBJ2-2	CASSLTGKNTGELFF	TGTGCCAGCAGTTTGACCGGGAAGAACACCGGGGAGCTGTTTTTT
-	TRBV18	-	TRBJ1-3	CASSPSGRLSGNTIYF	TGTGCCAGCTCACCTAGCGGACGGCTCTCTGGAAACACCATATATTTT
TRBD1	TRBV11-2	-	TRBJ1-1	CASSAVQGAYTEAFF	TGTGCCAGCAGCGCAGTACAGGGGGCTTACACTGAAGCTTTCTTT
TRBD2	TRBV4-1	-	TRBJ2-7	CASSQYTSASYEQYF	TGCGCCAGCAGCCAATATACTAGCGCTTCCTACGAGCAGTACTTC
-	TRBV9	-	TRBJ2-5	CASSVGGTPYSRETQYF	TGTGCCAGCAGCGTAGGGGGAACACCTTATAGTCGGGAGACCCAGTACTTC
TRBD1	TRBV9	-	TRBJ2-5	CASSVQQGAPGETQYF	TGTGCCAGCAGCGTACAACAGGGGGCGCCAGGGGAGACCCAGTACTTC
-	TRBV7-2	-	TRBJ1-2	CASSLQGPYGYTF	TGTGCCAGCAGCTTACAGGGGCCATATGGCTACACCTTC
-	TRBV19	-	TRBJ1-1	CASRERAVAEAFF	TGTGCCAGTAGGGAAAGGGCGGTCGCTGAAGCTTTCTTT
TRBD1	TRBV6-5	-	TRBJ1-2	CASTQTGSLYTF	TGTGCCAGCACCCAGACAGGGAGTCTCTACACCTTC
-	TRBV5-6	-	TRBJ2-3	CASSTHSGSVLTDTQYF	TGTGCCAGCAGCACACATTCCGGGTCTGTCCTCACAGATACGCAGTATTTT
-	TRBV6-6	-	TRBJ2-5	CASWGDPIQETQYF	TGTGCCAGCTGGGGGGACCCGATTCAAGAGACCCAGTACTTC
-	TRBV5-6	few	TRBJ2-2	CASTWGGPGRTGELFF	TGTGCCAGCACCTGGGGGGGCCCGGGCCGCACCGGGGAGCTGTTTTTT
TRBD1	TRBV19	few	TRBJ1-5	CASSLDRVQPQHF	TGTGCCAGTAGTCTCGACAGGGTCCAGCCCCAGCATTTT
TRBD2	TRBV14	-	TRBJ2-4	CASSPGLAGAGSIQYF	TGTGCCAGCAGCCCGGGACTAGCGGGAGCGGGTAGCATTCAGTACTTC
-	TRBV7-2	once	TRBJ2-5	CASSFSSQRQETQYF	TGTGCCAGCAGCTTTAGCAGCCAGAGACAAGAGACCCAGTACTTC
-	TRBV2	-	TRBJ2-6	CASGPSALGQRLSGANVLTF	TGTGCCAGCGGCCCCAGCGCCCTAGGACAGCGGCTCTCTGGGGCCAACGTCCTGACTTTC
TRBD2	TRBV5-1	-	TRBJ2-7	CASSLSSGSYEQYF	TGCGCCAGCAGCTTGTCCAGCGGGAGCTACGAGCAGTACTTC
-	TRBV14	-	TRBJ2-5	CASSRGFQETQYF	TGTGCCAGCAGCCGGGGCTTTCAAGAGACCCAGTACTTC
TRBD1	TRBV5-1	-	TRBJ2-5	CASSFGQAETQYF	TGCGCCAGCAGCTTTGGACAGGCGGAGACCCAGTACTTC
TRBD1	TRBV19	-	TRBJ1-3	CASSSGTDSGNTIYF	TGTGCCAGTAGTAGCGGGACAGACTCTGGAAACACCATATATTTT
TRBD1	TRBV7-9	-	TRBJ2-7	CASSFPGQGSYEQYF	TGTGCCAGCAGCTTCCCCGGACAGGGCAGCTACGAGCAGTACTTC
-	TRBV6-1	-	TRBJ2-6	CASSAGTNVLTF	TGTGCCAGCAGCGCCGGGACCAACGTCCTGACTTTC
TRBD1	TRBV5-6	-	TRBJ2-2	CASSLGGQTGELFF	TGTGCCAGCAGCTTGGGGGGACAGACCGGGGAGCTGTTTTTT
TRBD1	TRBV18	-	TRBJ2-2	CASSPWTGPDTGELFF	TGTGCCAGCTCACCCTGGACAGGGCCGGACACCGGGGAGCTGTTTTTT
-	TRBV11-3	-	TRBJ2-1	CASSLEGDSGDEQFF	TGTGCCAGCAGCTTAGAAGGGGACTCCGGGGATGAGCAGTTCTTC
-	TRBV18	-	TRBJ2-7	CASSPQSLSYEQYF	TGTGCCAGCTCACCACAGAGTCTCTCCTACGAGCAGTACTTC
-	TRBV25-1	-	TRBJ1-4	CASSEWGGDREKLFF	TGTGCCAGCAGTGAATGGGGCGGGGACCGCGAAAAACTGTTTTTT
-	TRBV7-2	few	TRBJ1-1	CASRRPTRNTEAFF	TGTGCCAGCAGGAGACCGACGAGGAACACTGAAGCTTTCTTT
TRBD2	TRBV30	-	TRBJ2-7	CAWSVPGGGYEQYF	TGTGCCTGGAGTGTACCCGGGGGAGGGTACGAGCAGTACTTC
TRBD1	TRBV28	-	TRBJ2-3	CASSSVGQALLTDTQYF	TGTGCCAGCAGTTCTGTGGGACAGGCTCTACTTACCGATACGCAGTATTTT
TRBD1	TRBV28	-	TRBJ2-7	CASSPSRGQWTYEQYF	TGTGCCAGCAGCCCATCCAGGGGGCAGTGGACCTACGAGCAGTACTTC
-	TRBV5-4	-	TRBJ2-5	CASSLGMGKETQYF	TGTGCCAGCAGCTTGGGGATGGGAAAAGAGACCCAGTACTTC
TRBD1	TRBV9	-	TRBJ1-1	CASSVGRQGQMNTEAFF	TGTGCCAGCAGCGTAGGGAGACAGGGACAGATGAACACTGAAGCTTTCTTT
TRBD2	TRBV4-2	-	TRBJ2-2	CASSPTPRLAGGLGELFF	TGTGCCAGCAGCCCAACACCGCGACTAGCGGGGGGGTTGGGGGAGCTGTTTTTT
-	TRBV6-1	-	TRBJ1-1	CASSEAGGTTEAFF	TGTGCCAGCAGTGAAGCAGGGGGAACCACTGAAGCTTTCTTT
-	TRBV19	few	TRBJ1-2	CASSIDRDYGYTF	TGTGCCAGTAGTATAGACAGGGACTATGGCTACACCTTC
-	TRBV5-1	-	TRBJ2-3	CASSLEGRVSTDTQYF	TGCGCCAGCAGCTTGGAGGGACGGGTCAGCACAGATACGCAGTATTTT
-	TRBV2	-	TRBJ2-4	CVTVAKNIQYF	TGTGTAACAGTAGCCAAAAACATTCAGTACTTC
TRBD1	TRBV11-2	few	TRBJ1-4	CASSLAFRGLGEKLFF	TGTGCCAGCAGCTTAGCTTTTAGGGGGCTCGGCGAAAAACTGTTTTTT
-	TRBV6-4	-	TRBJ2-6	CASSATESSGANVLTF	TGTGCCAGCAGTGCCACAGAGAGCTCTGGGGCCAACGTCCTGACTTTC
TRBD1	TRBV30	-	TRBJ1-4	CAWSGAGGYGGNEKLFF	TGTGCCTGGTCCGGGGCAGGGGGCTATGGAGGTAATGAAAAACTGTTTTTT
-	TRBV4-3	once	TRBJ1-1	CASSQVGWRVQASEAFF	TGCGCCAGCAGCCAAGTGGGGTGGAGGGTACAAGCATCTGAAGCTTTCTTT
TRBD2	TRBV19	-	TRBJ2-3	CASSMGLAGPGTDTQYF	TGTGCCAGTAGTATGGGTCTAGCGGGGCCCGGCACAGATACGCAGTATTTT
-	TRBV11-2	once	TRBJ1-2	CASSLGWASGGYGYTF	TGTGCCAGCAGCTTGGGATGGGCGTCGGGGGGCTATGGCTACACCTTC
-	TRBV30	-	TRBJ1-1	CAWSTRLGAYTEAFF	TGTGCCTGGAGTACCCGCCTTGGGGCCTACACTGAAGCTTTCTTT
TRBD1	TRBV28	-	TRBJ2-2	CASTKGGLLNTGELFF	TGTGCCAGCACCAAAGGGGGCCTCTTGAACACCGGGGAGCTGTTTTTT
TRBD1	TRBV15	-	TRBJ1-2	CATKGTGRAGGYTF	TGTGCCACCAAGGGGACAGGTCGGGCGGGGGGCTACACCTTC